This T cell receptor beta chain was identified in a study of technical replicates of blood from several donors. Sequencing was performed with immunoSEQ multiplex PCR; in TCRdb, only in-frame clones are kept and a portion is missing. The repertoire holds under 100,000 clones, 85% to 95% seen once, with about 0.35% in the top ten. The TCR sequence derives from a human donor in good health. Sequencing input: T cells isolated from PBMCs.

The CDR3 loop reads CASSELPGTTAGLYTF. DNA of the CDR3: TGTGCCAGCAGTGAACTCCCGGGAACAACAGCCGGTCTCTACACCTTC. The chain carries TRBV6-4 and TRBJ1-2; D remains ambiguous. This CDR3 spans 16 amino acids. The V end lost 3 bases, the J end lost 10 bases, and 24 bases lay between the germline ends. Germline loops: CDR1 MRHNA, CDR2 SNTAGT.